The rows below give T cell receptor beta chains drawn from one sample of a study of T cells after yellow fever vaccination. TCRdb reprocessed the 5' RACE reads via MiXCR and lists one record per CDR3 protein. This table holds about 340,000 distinct CDR3 sequences, under 15% found once. The sequences come from CD4+ T cells sorted from PBMCs, collected 15 days after the yellow fever booster vaccination. These receptor sequences come from a young man who received the YFV17D yellow fever vaccine. CDR3s include the opening cysteine and the closing phenylalanine or tryptophan. D genes are given only for firm matches. Not all rows give a size; the values are once, few, many and, for expanded clones, a class.

>.|.|TRBJ2-4|TRBV12-3/TRBV12-4
CASRPGGGRAKNIQYF
TGTGCCAGCAGACCAGGGGGGGGGAGAGCCAAAAACATTCAGTACTTC
>.|few|TRBJ2-1|TRBV2
CASQEKSGYNEQFF
TGTGCCAGCCAAGAGAAGTCGGGGTACAATGAGCAGTTCTTC
>TRBD1|few|TRBJ1-2|TRBV5-6
CASSRDRGYSNYGYTF
TGTGCCAGCAGCCGGGACAGGGGCTACTCTAACTATGGCTACACCTTC
>TRBD2|few|TRBJ2-3|TRBV4-1
CASSQEGASGGATQYF
TGCGCCAGCAGCCAAGAAGGGGCCAGCGGGGGAGCCACGCAGTATTTT
>TRBD2|.|TRBJ2-3|TRBV4-1
CASSRETSGGGADTQYF
TGCGCCAGCAGCCGGGAGACTAGCGGGGGCGGGGCAGATACGCAGTATTTT
>.|.|TRBJ2-7|TRBV7-2
CASSLGPSVYEQYF
TGTGCCAGCAGCTTAGGGCCCTCCGTCTACGAGCAGTACTTC
>.|few|TRBJ2-6|TRBV4-1
CASSYPVRFPSGANVLTF
TGCGCCAGCAGCTACCCAGTGCGTTTCCCCTCTGGGGCCAACGTCCTGACTTTC
>TRBD2|few|TRBJ2-5|TRBV20-1
CSARGGSHQETQYF
TGCAGTGCTAGAGGCGGGAGCCACCAAGAGACCCAGTACTTC
>.|.|TRBJ2-3|TRBV6-2/TRBV6-3
CASSYSPVTSTDTQYF
TGTGCCAGCAGTTACTCGCCGGTAACTAGCACAGATACGCAGTATTTT
>.|few|TRBJ1-5|TRBV20-1
CSARGGDYSNQPQHF
TGCAGTGCGAGGGGGGGGGATTATAGCAATCAGCCCCAGCATTTT
>TRBD1|.|TRBJ2-3|TRBV14
CASSQAQGANTQYF
TGTGCCAGCAGCCAAGCACAGGGGGCAAATACGCAGTATTTT
>.|.|TRBJ2-1|TRBV19
CASSPTPANEQFF
TGTGCCAGTAGTCCGACGCCCGCGAATGAGCAGTTCTTC
>.|few|TRBJ2-2|TRBV5-5
CASSLRGQGTGELFF
TGTGCCAGCAGCTTGCGGGGGCAGGGGACCGGGGAGCTGTTTTTT
>.|.|TRBJ1-2|TRBV4-3
CASSQGASIDYGYTF
TGCGCCAGCAGCCAAGGAGCGTCCATTGACTATGGCTACACCTTC
>TRBD1|few|TRBJ2-1|TRBV7-8
CASSSTGVVNEQFF
TGTGCCAGCAGCTCGACAGGGGTGGTTAATGAGCAGTTCTTC
>TRBD2|few|TRBJ2-1|TRBV6-1
CASSVNILAGGGNEQFF
TGTGCCAGCAGTGTAAACATACTAGCGGGGGGAGGGAATGAGCAGTTCTTC
>.|.|TRBJ2-7|TRBV2
CASIRTESGQYF
TGTGCCAGCATAAGGACCGAGTCTGGGCAGTACTTC
>.|many|TRBJ2-5|TRBV6-2/TRBV6-3
CASAASEETQYF
TGTGCCAGCGCCGCATCGGAGGAGACCCAGTACTTC
>TRBD1|.|TRBJ2-2|TRBV7-9
CASSLEGATGELFF
TGTGCCAGCAGCTTAGAGGGGGCCACCGGGGAGCTGTTTTTT
>.|.|TRBJ2-5|TRBV14
CASSQVPRETQYF
TGTGCCAGCAGCCAAGTACCTCGCGAGACCCAGTACTTC
>.|few|TRBJ1-1|TRBV30
CAWSTTGEAEAFF
TGTGCCTGGAGTACCACCGGCGAAGCTGAAGCTTTCTTT
>.|few|TRBJ2-5|TRBV6-6
CASGPSGETQYF
TGTGCCAGCGGGCCGAGCGGAGAGACCCAGTACTTC
>TRBD2|few|TRBJ2-1|TRBV7-8
CASSLALAGGRVSEQFF
TGTGCCAGCAGCTTAGCCCTAGCGGGGGGGCGAGTTAGTGAGCAGTTCTTC
>TRBD1|few|TRBJ1-2|TRBV7-2
CASSLQGALDYGYTF
TGTGCCAGCAGCTTACAGGGGGCATTGGACTATGGCTACACCTTC
>TRBD2|.|TRBJ2-7|TRBV7-6
CASSSISGLGGGAAYEQYF
TGTGCCAGCAGCTCAATCTCAGGTCTGGGCGGGGGGGCCGCTTACGAGCAGTACTTC
>.|.|TRBJ1-1|TRBV19
CASSGTMNTEAFF
TGTGCCAGTTCGGGGACCATGAACACTGAAGCTTTCTTT
>TRBD1|few|TRBJ1-2|TRBV7-9
CASSFTGDPNYGYTF
TGTGCCAGCAGCTTCACAGGGGATCCAAACTATGGCTACACCTTC
>TRBD1|few|TRBJ1-4|TRBV3-1
CASSEDRGNEKLFF
TGTGCCAGCAGCGAGGACAGGGGTAATGAAAAACTGTTTTTT
>.|.|TRBJ1-6|TRBV12-3/TRBV12-4
CASGPGAGGNSPLHF
TGTGCCAGCGGTCCAGGGGCGGGAGGAAATTCACCCCTCCACTTT
>TRBD2|.|TRBJ2-3|TRBV6-2/TRBV6-3
CASSLGTSGGAFTDTQYF
TGTGCCAGCAGCCTCGGGACTAGCGGGGGGGCGTTCACAGATACGCAGTATTTT
>TRBD2|.|TRBJ2-1|TRBV4-3
CASSQNPSGTYNEQFF
TGCGCCAGCAGCCAGAACCCTAGCGGGACTTACAATGAGCAGTTCTTC
>.|.|TRBJ2-3|TRBV12-3/TRBV12-4
CASSFIADTQYF
TGTGCCAGCAGTTTTATAGCGGATACGCAGTATTTT
>.|few|TRBJ1-1|TRBV12-3/TRBV12-4
CASSLLNRNTEAFF
TGTGCCAGCAGTTTATTAAACAGGAACACTGAAGCTTTCTTT
>.|many|TRBJ1-1|TRBV4-3
CASSQTIGDTEAFF
TGCGCCAGCAGCCAAACAATCGGGGACACTGAAGCTTTCTTT
>TRBD2|few|TRBJ2-3|TRBV2
CASSSDSSGGADTQYF
TGTGCCAGCAGTTCGGATTCTAGCGGGGGGGCGGATACGCAGTATTTT
>TRBD2|few|TRBJ2-1|TRBV4-1
CASSQLLAGGLNEQFF
TGCGCCAGCAGCCAACTTCTAGCGGGGGGTCTCAATGAGCAGTTCTTC
>.|few|TRBJ2-7|TRBV12-3/TRBV12-4
CASSWQGGYEQYF
TGTGCCAGCAGTTGGCAGGGCGGCTACGAGCAGTACTTC
>.|.|TRBJ2-1|TRBV5-1
CASSLARGLNEQFF
TGCGCCAGCAGCTTGGCACGGGGGCTCAATGAGCAGTTCTTC
>.|few|TRBJ2-5|TRBV5-1
CASSLGLIQETQYF
TGCGCCAGCAGCTTGGGCCTAATCCAAGAGACCCAGTACTTC
>.|.|TRBJ1-5|TRBV7-8
CASSLVVRRQPQHF
TGTGCCAGCAGCTTAGTCGTCCGGCGGCAGCCCCAGCATTTT
>TRBD1|few|TRBJ2-4|TRBV12-5
CASDPQGGIRINIQYF
TGTGCTAGTGACCCACAGGGGGGAATCCGGATAAACATTCAGTACTTC
>.|.|TRBJ1-4|TRBV19
CASSIGGAAADRNSNF
TGTGCCAGTAGTATAGGGGGGGCAGCAGCCGACCGCAATTCAAATTTT
>.|.|TRBJ2-2|TRBV3-1
CASRPMGQADGELFF
TGTGCCAGCAGACCAATGGGCCAGGCGGACGGGGAGCTGTTTTTT
>TRBD1|few|TRBJ2-1|TRBV12-3/TRBV12-4
CASTFGQAYNEQFF
TGTGCCAGCACCTTCGGACAGGCCTACAATGAGCAGTTCTTC
>TRBD1|.|TRBJ1-1|TRBV5-4
CASSRTGRDTEAFF
TGTGCCAGCAGCCGGACAGGGAGGGACACTGAAGCTTTCTTT
>.|.|TRBJ2-3|TRBV27
CASSPNRWGTQYF
TGTGCCAGCAGCCCAAATCGTTGGGGTACGCAGTATTTT
>TRBD1|.|TRBJ1-5|TRBV6-5
CASSYSRVLGTGGQPQHF
TGTGCCAGCAGTTACTCGAGGGTTTTAGGGACAGGGGGACAGCCCCAGCATTTT
>.|.|TRBJ2-2|TRBV19
CASSIATGTGELFF
TGTGCCAGTAGTATCGCGACAGGCACCGGGGAGCTGTTTTTT
>.|.|TRBJ2-2|TRBV6-5
CASRRRAANTGELFF
TGTGCCAGCCGCCGCCGAGCGGCGAACACCGGGGAGCTGTTTTTT
>.|few|TRBJ1-1|TRBV7-2
CASSLNGVMNTEAFF
TGTGCCAGCAGCTTAAATGGGGTCATGAACACTGAAGCTTTCTTT